One T cell receptor beta chain is described in this entry. In the authors' workflow: Nucleated cell counts were estimated from reference gene primer amplification. The data were produced by immunoSEQ multiplex PCR, yet TCRdb's version contains in-frame clones alone and is incomplete. D and trimming were read from the DNA, whereas the V and J calls and clone size are those reported in that table. The sample contains about 71,000 clones, roughly 89% of which appear only once. The source of the sample is a study of blood T cell repertoires in COVID-19. On the study more broadly: Specimens from acute and convalescent COVID-19 originated in the United States, Italy and Spain.

Per germline, CDR1 MNHEY and CDR2 SVGAGI. The CDR3 has 14 amino acids. V lost 2 bases, J lost 7 bases, and 12 bases lay in between. This clonotype was sampled from a man aged 45-60 years with active COVID-19. The sample taken for sequencing was peripheral blood. This chain connects TRBV6-5 to TRBJ1-5; unclear D gene. For the CDR3, the DNA is TGTGCCAGCAGTTACACTCGGACGGGGCAGCCCCAGCATTTT. It specifies CASSYTRTGQPQHF.